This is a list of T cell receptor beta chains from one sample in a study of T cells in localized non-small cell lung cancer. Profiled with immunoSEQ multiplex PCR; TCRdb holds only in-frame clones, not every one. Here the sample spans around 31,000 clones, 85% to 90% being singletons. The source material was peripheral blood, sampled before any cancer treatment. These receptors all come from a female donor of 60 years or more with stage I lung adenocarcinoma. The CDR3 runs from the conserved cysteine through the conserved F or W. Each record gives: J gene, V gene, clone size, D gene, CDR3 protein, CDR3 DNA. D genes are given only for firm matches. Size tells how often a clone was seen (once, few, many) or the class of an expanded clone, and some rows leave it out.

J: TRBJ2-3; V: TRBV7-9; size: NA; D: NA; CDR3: CASSPQRREGLDTQYF; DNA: TGTGCCAGCAGCCCGCAGAGGAGGGAAGGGCTAGATACGCAGTATTTT
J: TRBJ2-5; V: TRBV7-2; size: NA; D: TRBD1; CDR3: CASSPGTEETQYF; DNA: TGTGCCAGCAGCCCAGGGACAGAAGAGACCCAGTACTTC
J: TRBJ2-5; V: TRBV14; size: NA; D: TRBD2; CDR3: CASSQEERGWGETQYF; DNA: TGTGCCAGCAGCCAAGAGGAGCGGGGCTGGGGAGAGACCCAGTACTTC
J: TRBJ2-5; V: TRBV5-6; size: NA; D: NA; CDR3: CASSLVGNQETQYF; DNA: TGTGCCAGCAGCTTGGTGGGGAACCAAGAGACCCAGTACTTC
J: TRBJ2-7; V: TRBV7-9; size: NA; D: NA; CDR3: CASSPLGAPAPYEQYF; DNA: TGTGCCAGCAGCCCGCTGGGGGCACCAGCCCCATACGAGCAGTACTTC
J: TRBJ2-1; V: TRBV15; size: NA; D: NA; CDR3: CATSRGQGNNEQFF; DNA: TGTGCCACCAGCAGAGGCCAGGGAAACAATGAGCAGTTCTTC
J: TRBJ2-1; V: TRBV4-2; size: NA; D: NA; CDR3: CASSQDGEFGFYEQFF; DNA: TGTGCCAGCAGCCAAGATGGGGAGTTTGGGTTCTATGAGCAGTTCTTC
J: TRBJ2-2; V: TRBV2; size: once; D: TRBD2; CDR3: CASTPAGDGGELFF; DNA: TGTGCCAGCACCCCAGCGGGGGATGGGGGGGAGCTGTTTTTT
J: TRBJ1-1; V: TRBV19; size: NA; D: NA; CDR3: CATIEGGHMNTEAFF; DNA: TGTGCCACCATTGAGGGAGGGCATATGAACACTGAAGCTTTCTTT
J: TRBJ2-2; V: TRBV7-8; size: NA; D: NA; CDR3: CASSPNLDPTGELFF; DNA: TGTGCCAGCAGCCCGAACTTGGATCCCACCGGGGAGCTGTTTTTT
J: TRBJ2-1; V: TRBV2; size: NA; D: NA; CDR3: CASPRQGVGVEQFF; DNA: TGTGCCAGCCCCCGACAAGGCGTCGGTGTTGAGCAGTTCTTC
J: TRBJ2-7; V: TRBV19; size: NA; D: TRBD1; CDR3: CASSSRQGSYEQYF; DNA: TGTGCCAGTAGTTCCCGACAGGGGTCCTACGAGCAGTACTTC
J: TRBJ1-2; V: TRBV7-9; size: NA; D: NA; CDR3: CASSLDTGLYGYTF; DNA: TGTGCCAGCAGCTTGGACACTGGTCTCTATGGCTACACCTTC
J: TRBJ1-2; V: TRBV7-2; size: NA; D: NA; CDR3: CASSLGALTLGGYTF; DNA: TGTGCCAGCAGCTTAGGTGCTTTGACGCTGGGAGGCTACACCTTC
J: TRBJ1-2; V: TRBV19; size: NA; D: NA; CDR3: CASSILAGGYGYTF; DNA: TGTGCCAGTAGTATATTGGCAGGAGGCTATGGCTACACCTTC
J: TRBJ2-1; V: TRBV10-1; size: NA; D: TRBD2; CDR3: CASSDPAGGHNEQFF; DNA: TGCGCCAGCAGTGACCCAGCGGGAGGGCACAATGAGCAGTTCTTC
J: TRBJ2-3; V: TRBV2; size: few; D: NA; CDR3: CASSEARDTQYF; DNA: TGTGCCAGCAGTGAAGCTAGGGATACGCAGTATTTT
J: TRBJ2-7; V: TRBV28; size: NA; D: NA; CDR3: CASTPGGAGEQEQYF; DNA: TGTGCCAGCACCCCAGGGGGAGCGGGAGAGCAAGAGCAGTACTTC
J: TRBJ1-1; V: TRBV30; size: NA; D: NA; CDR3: CAWILAAGETEAFF; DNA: TGTGCCTGGATCTTGGCTGCGGGAGAGACTGAAGCTTTCTTT
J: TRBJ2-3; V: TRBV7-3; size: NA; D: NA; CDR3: CASSPGTDTQYF; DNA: TGTGCCAGCAGCCCCGGGACCGATACGCAGTATTTT
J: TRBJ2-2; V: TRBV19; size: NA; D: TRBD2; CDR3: CASSIGLAGFANTGELFF; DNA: TGTGCCAGTAGTATAGGACTAGCGGGGTTCGCGAACACCGGGGAGCTGTTTTTT
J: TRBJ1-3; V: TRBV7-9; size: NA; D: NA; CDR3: CASARVSGNTIYF; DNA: TGTGCCAGCGCTCGTGTCTCTGGAAACACCATATATTTT
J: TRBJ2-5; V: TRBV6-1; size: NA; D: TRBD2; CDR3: CASSEARGLAQETQYF; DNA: TGTGCCAGCAGTGAAGCGCGCGGACTAGCTCAAGAGACCCAGTACTTC
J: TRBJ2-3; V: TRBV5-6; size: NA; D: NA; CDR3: CASSLRGTGLTDTQYF; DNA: TGTGCCAGCAGCTTGAGAGGGACCGGGCTCACAGATACGCAGTATTTT
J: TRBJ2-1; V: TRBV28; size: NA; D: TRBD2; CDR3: CASSWTSGLSSYNEQFF; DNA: TGTGCCAGCAGCTGGACTAGCGGTCTAAGCTCCTACAATGAGCAGTTCTTC
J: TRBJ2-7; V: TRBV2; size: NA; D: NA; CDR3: CASSTTYEQYF; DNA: TGTGCCAGCAGCACGACCTACGAGCAGTACTTC